The entry below gives a single T cell receptor (beta chain) sequence along with its context. This sample stems from a study of T cell repertoires in cytomegalovirus infection. Study overall: Public signatures in TCR beta pointed to CMV infection and matching HLA type.

Germline CDR1 reads SGHTA; CDR2 reads FQGNSA. With V trimmed by 5 bases and J by 7 bases, 8 bases remained unmatched. The CDR3 sequence is 14 residues long. Each CDR3 protein is one row after TCRdb ran MiXCR on the reads. The table includes 350,000 to 500,000 distinct CDR3 sequences, approximately 31% detected once. This sequence joins TRBV7-2 and TRBJ1-5; 7 positions match TRBD1. The origin of this receptor is a human donor in good health (CMV status not recorded). Some clones in this sample may be carry-over from other donors' samples. Specimen: PBMCs. CDR3 in amino acids: CASSPGGGVQPQHF. In nucleotides, the CDR3 is TGTGCCAGCAGCCCAGGGGGAGGGGTGCAGCCCCAGCATTTT.